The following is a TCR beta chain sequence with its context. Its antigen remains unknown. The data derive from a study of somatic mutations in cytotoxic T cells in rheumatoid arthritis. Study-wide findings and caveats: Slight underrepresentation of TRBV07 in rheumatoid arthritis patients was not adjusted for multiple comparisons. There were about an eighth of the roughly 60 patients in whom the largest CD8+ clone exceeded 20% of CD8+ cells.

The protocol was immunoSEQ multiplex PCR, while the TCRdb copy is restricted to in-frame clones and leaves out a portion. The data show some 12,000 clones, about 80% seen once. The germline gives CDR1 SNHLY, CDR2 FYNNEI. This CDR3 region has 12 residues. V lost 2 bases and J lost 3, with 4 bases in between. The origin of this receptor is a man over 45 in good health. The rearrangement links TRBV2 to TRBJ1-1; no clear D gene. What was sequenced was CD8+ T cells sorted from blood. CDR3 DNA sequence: TGTGCCAGCAGTGAACTCTACACTGAAGCTTTCTTT. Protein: CASSELYTEAFF.